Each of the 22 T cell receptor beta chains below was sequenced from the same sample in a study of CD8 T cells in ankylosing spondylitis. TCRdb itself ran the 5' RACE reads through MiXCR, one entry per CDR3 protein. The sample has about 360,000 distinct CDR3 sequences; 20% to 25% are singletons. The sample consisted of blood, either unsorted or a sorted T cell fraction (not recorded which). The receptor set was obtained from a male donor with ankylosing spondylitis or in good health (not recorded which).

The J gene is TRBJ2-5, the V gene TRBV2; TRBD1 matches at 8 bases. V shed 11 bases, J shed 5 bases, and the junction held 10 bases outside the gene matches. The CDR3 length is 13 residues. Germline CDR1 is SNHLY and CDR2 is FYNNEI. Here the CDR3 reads CAGRQGSAETQYF. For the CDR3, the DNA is TGTGCCGGAAGACAGGGGTCGGCGGAGACCCAGTACTTC.

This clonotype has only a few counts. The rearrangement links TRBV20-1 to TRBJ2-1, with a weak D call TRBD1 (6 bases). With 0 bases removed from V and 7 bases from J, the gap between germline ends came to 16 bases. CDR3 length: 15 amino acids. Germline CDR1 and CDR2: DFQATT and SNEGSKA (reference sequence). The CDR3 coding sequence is TGCAGTGCTAGAGATCAGGGCAGGGGTGGTAATGAGCAGTTCTTC. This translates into CSARDQGRGGNEQFF.

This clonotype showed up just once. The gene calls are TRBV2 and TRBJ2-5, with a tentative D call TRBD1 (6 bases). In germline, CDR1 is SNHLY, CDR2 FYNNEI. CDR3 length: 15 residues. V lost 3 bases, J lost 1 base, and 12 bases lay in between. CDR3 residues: CASSDPDRPQETQYF. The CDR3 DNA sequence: TGTGCCAGCAGTGACCCGGACAGACCCCAAGAGACCCAGTACTTC.

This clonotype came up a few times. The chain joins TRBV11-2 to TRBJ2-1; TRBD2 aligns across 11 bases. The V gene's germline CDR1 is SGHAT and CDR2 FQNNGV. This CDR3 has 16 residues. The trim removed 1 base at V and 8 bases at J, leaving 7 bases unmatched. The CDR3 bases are TGTGCCAGCAGCTTAGTTGGTCTAGCGGGGGGCCATGAGCAGTTCTTC. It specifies CASSLVGLAGGHEQFF.

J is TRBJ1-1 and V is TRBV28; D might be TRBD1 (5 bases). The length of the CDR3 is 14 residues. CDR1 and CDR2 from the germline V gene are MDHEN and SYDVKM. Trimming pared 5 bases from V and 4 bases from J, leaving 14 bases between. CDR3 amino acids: CASSVQGLGTEAFF. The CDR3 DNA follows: TGTGCCAGCAGTGTCCAGGGACTTGGCACTGAAGCTTTCTTT.

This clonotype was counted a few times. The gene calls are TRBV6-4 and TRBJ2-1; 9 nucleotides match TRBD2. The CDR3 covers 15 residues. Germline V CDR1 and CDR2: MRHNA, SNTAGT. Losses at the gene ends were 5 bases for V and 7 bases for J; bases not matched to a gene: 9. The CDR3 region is CASSLLAGVKNEQFF. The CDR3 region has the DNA TGTGCCAGCAGTCTCTTAGCGGGGGTAAAGAATGAGCAGTTCTTC.

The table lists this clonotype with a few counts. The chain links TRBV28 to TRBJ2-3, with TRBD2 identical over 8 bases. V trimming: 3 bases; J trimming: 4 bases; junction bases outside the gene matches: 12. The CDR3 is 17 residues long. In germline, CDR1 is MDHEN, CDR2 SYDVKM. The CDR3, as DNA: TGTGCCAGCAGTTTGGGAGTAGCGGGGTATCCTGCAGATACGCAGTATTTT. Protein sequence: CASSLGVAGYPADTQYF.

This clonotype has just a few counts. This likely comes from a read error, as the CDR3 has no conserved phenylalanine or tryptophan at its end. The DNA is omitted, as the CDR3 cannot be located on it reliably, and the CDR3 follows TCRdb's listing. The CDR3 region is CASSLGQLHSV. The chain has TRBV12-3 or TRBV12-4 and TRBJ1-1. A total of 11 residues make up the CDR3, ends included.

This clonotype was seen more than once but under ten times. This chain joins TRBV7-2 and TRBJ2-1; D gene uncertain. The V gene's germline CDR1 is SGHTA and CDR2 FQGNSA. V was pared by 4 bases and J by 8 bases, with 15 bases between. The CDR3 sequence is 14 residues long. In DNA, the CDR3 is TGTGCCAGCAGCTCGTCTAGGCGTCAGGATGAGCAGTTCTTC. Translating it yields CASSSSRRQDEQFF.

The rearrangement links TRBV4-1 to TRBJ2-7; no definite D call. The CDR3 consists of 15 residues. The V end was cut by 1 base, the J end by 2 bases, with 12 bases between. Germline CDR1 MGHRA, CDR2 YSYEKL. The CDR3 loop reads CASSQGVDGAYEQYF. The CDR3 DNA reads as TGCGCCAGCAGCCAAGGAGTGGACGGTGCCTACGAGCAGTACTTC.

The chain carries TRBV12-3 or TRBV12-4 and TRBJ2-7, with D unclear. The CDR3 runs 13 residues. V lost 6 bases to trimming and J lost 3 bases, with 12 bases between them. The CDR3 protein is CASSPQTYYEQYF. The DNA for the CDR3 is TGTGCCAGCAGCCCCCAGACTTACTACGAGCAGTACTTC.

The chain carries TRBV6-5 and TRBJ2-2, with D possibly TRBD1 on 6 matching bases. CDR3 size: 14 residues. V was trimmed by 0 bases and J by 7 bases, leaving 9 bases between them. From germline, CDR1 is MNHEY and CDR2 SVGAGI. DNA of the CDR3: TGTGCCAGCAGTTACTCGTCAGGGGTCGGGGAGCTGTTTTTT. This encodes CASSYSSGVGELFF.

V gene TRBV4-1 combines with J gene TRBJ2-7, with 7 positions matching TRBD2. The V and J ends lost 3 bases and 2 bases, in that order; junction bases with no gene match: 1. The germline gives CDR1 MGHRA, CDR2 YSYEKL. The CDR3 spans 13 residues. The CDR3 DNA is TGCGCCAGCAGCCACGGGGGGACCTACGAGCAGTACTTC. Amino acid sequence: CASSHGGTYEQYF.

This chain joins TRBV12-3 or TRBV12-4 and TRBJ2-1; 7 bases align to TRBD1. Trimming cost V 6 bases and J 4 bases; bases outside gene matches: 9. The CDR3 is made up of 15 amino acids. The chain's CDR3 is CASRSTGTAYNEQFF. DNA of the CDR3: TGTGCCAGCAGGTCTACCGGGACAGCATACAATGAGCAGTTCTTC.

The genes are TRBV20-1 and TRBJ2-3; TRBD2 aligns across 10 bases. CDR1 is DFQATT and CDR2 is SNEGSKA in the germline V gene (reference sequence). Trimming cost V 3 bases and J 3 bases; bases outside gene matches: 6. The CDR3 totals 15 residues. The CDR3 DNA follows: TGCAGTGCTAGTGCGCTAGCGGGGGTGACAGATACGCAGTATTTT. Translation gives CSASALAGVTDTQYF.

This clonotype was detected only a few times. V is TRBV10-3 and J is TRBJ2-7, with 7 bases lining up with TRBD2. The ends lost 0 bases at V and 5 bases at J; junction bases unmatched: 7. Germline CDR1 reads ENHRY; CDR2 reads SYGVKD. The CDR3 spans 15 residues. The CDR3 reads CAISESFRGGDEQYF. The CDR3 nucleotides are TGTGCCATCAGTGAGTCGTTTCGGGGAGGGGACGAGCAGTACTTC.

The chain's CDR3 is CASSLETFNNEQFF. The DNA for the CDR3 is TGTGCCAGCAGTTTAGAGACATTCAACAATGAGCAGTTCTTC. The chain uses TRBV27 and TRBJ2-1; D is unresolved. V was trimmed by 2 bases and J by 5 bases, leaving 10 bases between them. CDR1 and CDR2 from the germline V gene are MNHEY and SMNVEV (reference sequence). The CDR3 covers 14 residues.

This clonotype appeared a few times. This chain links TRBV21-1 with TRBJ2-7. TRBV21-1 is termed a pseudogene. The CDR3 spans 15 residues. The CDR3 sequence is CASSKLDGFLREQYF. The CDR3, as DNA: TGTGCCAGCAGCAAATTAGACGGTTTCCTACGCGAGCAGTACTTC.

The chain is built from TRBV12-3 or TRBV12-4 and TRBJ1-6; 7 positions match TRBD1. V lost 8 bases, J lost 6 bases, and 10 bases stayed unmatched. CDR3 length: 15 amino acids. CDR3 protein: CASGPRQGPNSPLHF. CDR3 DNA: TGTGCCAGCGGCCCGCGACAGGGACCTAATTCACCCCTCCACTTT.

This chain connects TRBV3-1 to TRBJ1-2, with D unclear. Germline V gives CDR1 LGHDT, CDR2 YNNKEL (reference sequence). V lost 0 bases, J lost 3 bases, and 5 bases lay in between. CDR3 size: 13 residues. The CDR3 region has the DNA TGTGCCAGCAGCCAAGACAGTTACTATGGCTACACCTTC. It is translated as CASSQDSYYGYTF.

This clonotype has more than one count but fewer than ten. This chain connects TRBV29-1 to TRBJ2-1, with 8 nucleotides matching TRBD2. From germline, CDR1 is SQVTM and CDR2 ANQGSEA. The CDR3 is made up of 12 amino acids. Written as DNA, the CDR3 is TGCAGTAGCGGGACCACCTACAATGAGCAGTTCTTC. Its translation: CSSGTTYNEQFF.

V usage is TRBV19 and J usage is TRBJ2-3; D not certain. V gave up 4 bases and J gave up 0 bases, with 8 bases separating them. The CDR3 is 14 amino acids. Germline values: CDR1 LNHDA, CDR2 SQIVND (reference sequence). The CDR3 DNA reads TGTGCCAGTAGTACAGTCAGAAGCACAGATACGCAGTATTTT. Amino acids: CASSTVRSTDTQYF. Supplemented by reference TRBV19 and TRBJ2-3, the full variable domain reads DGGITQSPKYLFRKEGQNVTLSCEQNLNHDAMYWYRQDPGQGLRLIYYSQIVNDFQKGDIAEGYSVSREKKESFPLTVTSAQKNPTAFYLCASSTVRSTDTQYFGPGTRLTVL.